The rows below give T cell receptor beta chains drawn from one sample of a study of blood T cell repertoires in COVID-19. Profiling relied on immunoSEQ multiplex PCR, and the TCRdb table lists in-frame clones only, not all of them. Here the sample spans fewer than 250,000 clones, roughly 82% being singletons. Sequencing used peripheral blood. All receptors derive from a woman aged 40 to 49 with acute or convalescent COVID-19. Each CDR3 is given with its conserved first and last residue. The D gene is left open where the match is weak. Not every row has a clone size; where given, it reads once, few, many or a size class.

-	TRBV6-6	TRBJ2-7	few	TGTGCCAGCAAAGGAGGGCTCCTCTACGAGCAGTACTTC	CASKGGLLYEQYF
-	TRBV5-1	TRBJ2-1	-	TGCGCCAGCAGCCCCGGGTCTTACAATGAGCAGTTCTTC	CASSPGSYNEQFF
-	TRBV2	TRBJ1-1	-	TGTGCCAGCAGTGTTACCACAGGGCGCACTGAAGCTTTCTTT	CASSVTTGRTEAFF
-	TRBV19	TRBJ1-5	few	TGTGCCAGTAGTATTACCGGTCCCAATCAGCCCCAGCATTTT	CASSITGPNQPQHF
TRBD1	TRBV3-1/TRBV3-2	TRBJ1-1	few	TGTGCCAGCAGCCCCTGGACAGGGATGGGGAACACTGAAGCTTTCTTT	CASSPWTGMGNTEAFF
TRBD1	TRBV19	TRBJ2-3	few	TGTGCCAGGACAGGGGGAGATACGCAGTATTTT	CARTGGDTQYF
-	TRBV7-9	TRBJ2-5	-	TGTGCCAGCAGCTTAGATGGGATAGCGGAAGAGACCCAGTACTTC	CASSLDGIAEETQYF
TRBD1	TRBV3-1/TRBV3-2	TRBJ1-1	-	TGTGCCAGCAGTCAGGGACAGGGGAACACTGAAGCTTTCTTT	CASSQGQGNTEAFF
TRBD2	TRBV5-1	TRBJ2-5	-	TGCGCCAGCAGCTTAGGGCGGGGGGGCCTCCAAGAGACCCAGTACTTC	CASSLGRGGLQETQYF
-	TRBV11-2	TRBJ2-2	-	TGTGCCAGCAGCTTAACCTCGGGCACCGGGGAGCTGTTTTTT	CASSLTSGTGELFF
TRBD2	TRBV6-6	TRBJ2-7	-	TGTGCCAGCAGTTACTCGGTCTTAGCGGGCTACGAGCAGTACTTC	CASSYSVLAGYEQYF
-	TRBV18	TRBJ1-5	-	TGTGCCAGCTCACTAAACGACGGGGATTATCAGCCCCAGCATTTT	CASSLNDGDYQPQHF
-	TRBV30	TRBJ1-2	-	TGTGCCAGCCAATCTCGGGTGTCGGGGGAAGTTAGCTATGGCTACACCTTC	CASQSRVSGEVSYGYTF
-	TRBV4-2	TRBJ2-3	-	TGTGCCAGCAGCCAAGATGTGAGTACAGATACGCAGTATTTT	CASSQDVSTDTQYF
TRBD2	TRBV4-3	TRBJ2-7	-	TGCGCCAGCAGCCAAGATCCACGGGCGGGAGTAGGGAACGAGCAGTACTTC	CASSQDPRAGVGNEQYF
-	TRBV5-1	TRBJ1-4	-	TGCGCCAGCAGCTCCGATGGGGGGGGAAAACTGTTTTTT	CASSSDGGGKLFF
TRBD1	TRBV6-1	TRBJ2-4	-	TGTGCCAGCAGTGAAAGGGGAACTTGGGACAGGGTGACCAAAAACATTCAGTACTTC	CASSERGTWDRVTKNIQYF
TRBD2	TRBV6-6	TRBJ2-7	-	TGTGCCAGCACCAATGGGGGGGGTACGCGAGCGCAGTACTTC	CASTNGGGTRAQYF
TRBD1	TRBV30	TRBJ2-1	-	TGTGCCTGGAGTGCGGGACAGGGGTACAATGAGCAGTTCTTC	CAWSAGQGYNEQFF
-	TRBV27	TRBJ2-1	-	TGTGCCAGCAGTTTCTCCCAGGGTGTAAATTTAAGGCAGTTCTTC	CASSFSQGVNLRQFF
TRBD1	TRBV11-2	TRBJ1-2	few	TGTGCCAGCACAAAGGGGGCAGTAGGGTATGGCTACACCTTC	CASTKGAVGYGYTF
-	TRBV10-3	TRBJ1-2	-	TGTGCCATCAGTTTACAGGGACCGGATGGCTACACCTTC	CAISLQGPDGYTF
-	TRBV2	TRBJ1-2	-	TGTGCCAGCAGTGAAGCTTCGAACGGGGGCTACACCTTC	CASSEASNGGYTF
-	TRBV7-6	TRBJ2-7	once	TGTGCCAGCAGCCTAGCGAACCAGGGAGGCTACGAGCAGTACTTC	CASSLANQGGYEQYF
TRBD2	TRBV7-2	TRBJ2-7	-	TGTGCCAGCAGCTATAGCGGGGTTTCCTACGAGCAGTACTTC	CASSYSGVSYEQYF
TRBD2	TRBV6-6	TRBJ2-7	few	TGTGCCAGCAGTTTGGTAGGACTAGCGGGGGGCGAGCAGTACTTC	CASSLVGLAGGEQYF
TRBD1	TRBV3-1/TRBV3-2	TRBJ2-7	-	TGTGCCAGCAGCCAAGATTGGGGGACAGGGAGGACCTACGAGCAGTACTTC	CASSQDWGTGRTYEQYF
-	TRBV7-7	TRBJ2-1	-	TGTGCCAGCAGCTTACGACTCGGGGCCTACAATGAGCAGTTCTTC	CASSLRLGAYNEQFF
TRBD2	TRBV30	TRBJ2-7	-	TGTGCCTGGAGTGTCTCGGGGGGGGGAGGCGAGCAGTACTTC	CAWSVSGGGGEQYF
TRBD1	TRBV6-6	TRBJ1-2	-	TGTGCCAGCAGTGAGCCGGGACAGAAATATGGCTACACCTTC	CASSEPGQKYGYTF
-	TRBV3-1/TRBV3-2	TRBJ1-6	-	TGTGCCAGCAGCCAAGAGGGCAGGGTGACCTCACCCCTCCACTTT	CASSQEGRVTSPLHF
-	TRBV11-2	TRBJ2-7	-	TGTGCCAGCAATCAGACTAGGCCAGTAGGCTACGAGCAGTACTTC	CASNQTRPVGYEQYF
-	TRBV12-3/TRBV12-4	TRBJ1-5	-	TGTGCCAGCAGTAAACAAATAAATCAGCCCCAGCATTTT	CASSKQINQPQHF
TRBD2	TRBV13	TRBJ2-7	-	TGTGCCAGCAGCGACCCGGGACTAGCGGGAGTTCACGAGCAGTACTTC	CASSDPGLAGVHEQYF
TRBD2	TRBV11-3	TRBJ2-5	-	TGTGCCAGCAGCTTAAGGGGAGGGGAGACCCAGTACTTC	CASSLRGGETQYF
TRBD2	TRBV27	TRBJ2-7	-	TGTGCCAGCTCGTCCGGGAGGGCCGACGAGCAGTACTTC	CASSSGRADEQYF
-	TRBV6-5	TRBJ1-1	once	TGTGCCAGCAGCCTTGGCCTAGGGGACACTGAAGCTTTCTTT	CASSLGLGDTEAFF
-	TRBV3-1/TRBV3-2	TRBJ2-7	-	TGTGCCAGCAGCCAAGTGGGACTTTCCTACGAGCAGTACTTC	CASSQVGLSYEQYF
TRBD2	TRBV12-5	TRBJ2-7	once	TGTGCTAGTGGGTTAGCGGGAGTCGACGAGCAGTACTTC	CASGLAGVDEQYF
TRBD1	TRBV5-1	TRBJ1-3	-	TGCGCCAGCAGCTTAGGGCCGGGACAGGGCCTGAACACCATATATTTT	CASSLGPGQGLNTIYF
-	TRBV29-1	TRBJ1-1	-	TGCAGCGTTGCCGGAGGGGCGGACATGAACACTGAAGCTTTCTTT	CSVAGGADMNTEAFF
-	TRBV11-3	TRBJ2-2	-	TGTGCCAGCAGACAGGGGGGGAGCACCGGGGAGCTGTTTTTT	CASRQGGSTGELFF
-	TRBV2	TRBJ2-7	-	TGTGCCAGTCATCGCGTACTAGCAGCCTACGAGCAGTACTTC	CASHRVLAAYEQYF
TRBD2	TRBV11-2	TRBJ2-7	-	TGTGCCAGCAGCAAAAGCGGGACGAACCACTACGAGCAGTACTTC	CASSKSGTNHYEQYF
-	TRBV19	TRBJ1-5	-	TGTGCCAGTACTCCTATCCCTTATAGCAATCAGCCCCAGCATTTT	CASTPIPYSNQPQHF
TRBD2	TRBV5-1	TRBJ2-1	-	TGCGCCAGCAGCTTGGGGATAGCGGGGGGGCCGTACAATGAGCAGTTCTTC	CASSLGIAGGPYNEQFF